This TCR beta chain derives from a study of identical twins. CDR1 LNHDA and CDR2 SQIVND come from the germline V gene (reference sequence). The CDR3 covers 13 residues. Trimming left V 3 bases short and J 7 bases short, with 10 bases between. Study results and caveats: Cord blood beta clonotypes that were abundant carried fewer insertions, and memory repertoires showed no such trend. Sequences that were out-of-frame, alpha and twin-shared displayed an excess of low generation probability. A partial confounding effect on zero-insertion analyses could come from invariant MAIT and iNKT cells.

A universal primer site was created by template switching, with the cDNA bearing unique molecular identifiers. From the 5' RACE reads, TCRdb called clonotypes with MiXCR, one entry per CDR3 protein. The sample includes approximately 500,000 distinct CDR3 sequences, roughly a quarter of them seen just once. Concerning this clonotype itself: Its antigen is not known.

These records were also assigned to another study, of T cells expressing NK-cell markers.

The origin of this receptor is a woman aged 18-29 years in good health. Sequencing input: CD4+ T cells sorted from blood. This rearrangement joins TRBV19 to TRBJ2-1; D is perhaps TRBD1 or TRBD2 (5 bases each). The CDR3 DNA reads TGTGCCAGTAGTATTAGAGGGGATAATGAGCAGTTCTTC. It translates to CASSIRGDNEQFF.